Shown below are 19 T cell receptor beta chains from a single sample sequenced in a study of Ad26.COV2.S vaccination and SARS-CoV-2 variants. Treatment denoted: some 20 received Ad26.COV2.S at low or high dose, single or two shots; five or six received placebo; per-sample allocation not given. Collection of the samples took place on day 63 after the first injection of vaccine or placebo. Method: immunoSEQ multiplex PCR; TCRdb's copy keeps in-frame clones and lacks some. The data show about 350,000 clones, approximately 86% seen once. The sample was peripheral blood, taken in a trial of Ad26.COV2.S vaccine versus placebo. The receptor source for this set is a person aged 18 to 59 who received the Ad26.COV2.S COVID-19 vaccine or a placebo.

CDR3 sequence reads: CASSLNQAIEKLFF. Written as DNA, the CDR3 is TGTGCCAGCAGTTTGAATCAGGCGATTGAAAAACTGTTTTTT. V usage is TRBV28 and J usage is TRBJ1-4, with D unclear. The CDR3 covers 14 residues. The V end was cut by 3 bases, the J end by 7 bases, with 12 bases between. Germline V gene sequence: CDR1 MDHEN, CDR2 SYDVKM.

The CDR3 bases are TGCGCCAGCAGCCTCGGACTAGCGGGGTCCTCGGGTGAGCAGTTCTTC. Translation gives CASSLGLAGSSGEQFF. The chain employs TRBV5-1 and TRBJ2-1, with 12 positions matching TRBD2. This CDR3 has 16 amino acids. The germline CDR1 and CDR2 sequences are SGHRS and YFSETQ. The V segment lost 4 bases and the J segment 9 bases; nucleotides outside the gene matches: 11.

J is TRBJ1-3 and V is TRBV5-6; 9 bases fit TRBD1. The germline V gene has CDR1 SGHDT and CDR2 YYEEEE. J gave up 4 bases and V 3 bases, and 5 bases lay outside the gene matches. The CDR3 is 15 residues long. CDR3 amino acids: CASSWSTGGGNTIYF. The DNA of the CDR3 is TGTGCCAGCAGCTGGTCAACAGGGGGCGGAAACACCATATATTTT. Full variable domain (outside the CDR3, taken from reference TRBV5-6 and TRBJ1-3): DAGVTQSPTHLIKTRGQQVTLRCSPKSGHDTVSWYQQALGQGPQFIFQYYEEEERQRGNFPDRFSGHQFPNYSSELNVNALLLGDSALYLCASSWSTGGGNTIYFGEGSWLTVV.

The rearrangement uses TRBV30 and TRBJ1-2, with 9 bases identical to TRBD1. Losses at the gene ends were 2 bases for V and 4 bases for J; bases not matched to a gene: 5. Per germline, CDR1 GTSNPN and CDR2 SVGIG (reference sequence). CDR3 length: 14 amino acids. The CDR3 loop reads CAWSHLTGGYGYTF. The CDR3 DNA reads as TGTGCCTGGAGTCATCTGACAGGGGGCTATGGCTACACCTTC.

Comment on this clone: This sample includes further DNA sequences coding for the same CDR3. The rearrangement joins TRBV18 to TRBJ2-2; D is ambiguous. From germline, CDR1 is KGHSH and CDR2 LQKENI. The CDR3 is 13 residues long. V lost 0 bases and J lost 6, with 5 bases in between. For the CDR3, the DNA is TGTGCCAGCTCACCACCAGGCCCCGGGGAGCTGTTTTTT. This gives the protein CASSPPGPGELFF. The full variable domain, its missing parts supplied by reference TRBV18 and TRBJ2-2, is NAGVMQNPRHLVRRRGQEARLRCSPMKGHSHVYWYRQLPEEGLKFMVYLQKENIIDESGMPKERFSAEFPKEGPSILRIQQVVRGDSAAYFCASSPPGPGELFFGEGSRLTVL.

The CDR3 sequence: CASSPISPGQGSPLHF. The CDR3 DNA is TGTGCCAGCAGCCCTATCTCCCCGGGACAGGGTTCACCCCTCCACTTT. This chain joins TRBV3-1 (or the pseudogene TRBV3-2) and TRBJ1-6, with 9 bases matching TRBD1. The germline V gene has CDR1 LGHDT and CDR2 YNNKEL (reference sequence). The J segment lost 9 bases and the V segment lost 4 bases, leaving 10 bases of the junction unmatched. The CDR3 sequence is 16 residues long.

The CDR3 spells CASSEGVMWAYEQYF. CDR3 nucleotides: TGTGCCAGCAGCGAAGGGGTCATGTGGGCCTACGAGCAGTACTTC. This sequence joins TRBV7-2 and TRBJ2-7; weak D call: TRBD1 (5 bases). Looked up from germline, CDR1 is SGHTA and CDR2 is FQGNSA. The germline V and J ends were trimmed by 5 bases and 2 bases, with 16 bases remaining between them. The CDR3 contains 15 residues.

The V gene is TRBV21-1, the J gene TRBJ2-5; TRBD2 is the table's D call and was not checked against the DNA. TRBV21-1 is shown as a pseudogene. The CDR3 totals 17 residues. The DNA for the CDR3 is TGTGCCAGCAGCTCCCGGCGATTGGGCCTAGCAGAAGAGACCCAGTACTTC. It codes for CASSSRRLGLAEETQYF.

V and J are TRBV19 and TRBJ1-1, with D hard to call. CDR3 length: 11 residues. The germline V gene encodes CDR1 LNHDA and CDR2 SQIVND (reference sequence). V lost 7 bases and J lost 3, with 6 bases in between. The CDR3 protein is CASTADTEAFF. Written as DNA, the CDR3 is TGTGCCAGTACGGCCGACACTGAAGCTTTCTTT.

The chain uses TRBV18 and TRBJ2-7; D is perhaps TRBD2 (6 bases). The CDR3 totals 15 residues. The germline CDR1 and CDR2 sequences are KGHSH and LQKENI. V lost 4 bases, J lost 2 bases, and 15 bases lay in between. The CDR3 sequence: CASSLGGLYPYEQYF. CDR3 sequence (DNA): TGTGCCAGCTCACTCGGGGGACTTTACCCCTACGAGCAGTACTTC.

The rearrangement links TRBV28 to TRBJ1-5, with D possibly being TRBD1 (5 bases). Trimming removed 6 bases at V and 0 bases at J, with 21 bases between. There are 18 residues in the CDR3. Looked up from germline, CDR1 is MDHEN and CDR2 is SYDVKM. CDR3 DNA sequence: TGTGCCAGCAGATCCCAGGGAAATATGGCGTATAGCAATCAGCCCCAGCATTTT. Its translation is CASRSQGNMAYSNQPQHF.

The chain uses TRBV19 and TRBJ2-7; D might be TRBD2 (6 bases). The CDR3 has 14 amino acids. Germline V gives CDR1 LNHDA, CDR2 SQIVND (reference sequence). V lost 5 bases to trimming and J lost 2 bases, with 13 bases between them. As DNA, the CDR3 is TGTGCCAGTAGTGTCGGGGGTTCCACCTACGAGCAGTACTTC. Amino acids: CASSVGGSTYEQYF.

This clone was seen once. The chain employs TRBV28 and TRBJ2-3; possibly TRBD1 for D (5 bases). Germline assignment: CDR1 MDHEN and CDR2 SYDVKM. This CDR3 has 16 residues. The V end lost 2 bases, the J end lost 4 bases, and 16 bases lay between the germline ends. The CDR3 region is CASSLRLPGISDTQYF. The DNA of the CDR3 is TGTGCCAGCAGTTTAAGATTGCCAGGGATATCAGATACGCAGTATTTT. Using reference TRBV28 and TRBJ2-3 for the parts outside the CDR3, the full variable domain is DVKVTQSSRYLVKRTGEKVFLECVQDMDHENMFWYRQDPGLGLRLIYFSYDVKMKEKGDIPEGYSVSREKKERFSLILESASTNQTSMYLCASSLRLPGISDTQYFGPGTRLTVL.

CDR3 coding DNA: TGTGCCATCCAAGCTATAGACTCCTACGAGCAGTACTTC. Translated, it gives CAIQAIDSYEQYF. This chain connects TRBV7-6 to TRBJ2-7; D gene uncertain. Per the germline V gene, CDR1 is SGHVS and CDR2 is FNYEAQ. This CDR3 contains 13 residues. The V gene lost 10 bases and the J gene lost 0 bases, with 13 bases spanning the gap.

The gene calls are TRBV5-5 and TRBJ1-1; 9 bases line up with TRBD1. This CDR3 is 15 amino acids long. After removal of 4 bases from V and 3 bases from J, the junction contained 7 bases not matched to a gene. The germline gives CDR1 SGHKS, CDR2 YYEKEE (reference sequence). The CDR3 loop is CASSPQGQGHTEAFF. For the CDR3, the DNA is TGTGCCAGCAGCCCCCAAGGACAGGGGCACACTGAAGCTTTCTTT.

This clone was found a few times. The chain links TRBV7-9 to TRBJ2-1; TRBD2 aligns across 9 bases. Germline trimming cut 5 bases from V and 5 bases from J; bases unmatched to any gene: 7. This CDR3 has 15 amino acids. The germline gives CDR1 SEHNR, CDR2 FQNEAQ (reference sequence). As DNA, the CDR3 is TGTGCCAGCAGCGCCGGGATAGCGGGAGACAATGAGCAGTTCTTC. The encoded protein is CASSAGIAGDNEQFF.

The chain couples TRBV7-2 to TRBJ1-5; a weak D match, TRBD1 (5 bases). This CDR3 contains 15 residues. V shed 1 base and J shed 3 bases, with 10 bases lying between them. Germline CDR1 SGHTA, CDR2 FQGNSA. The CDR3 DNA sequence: TGTGCCAGCAGCTTAGTTGGGGGGACCAATCAGCCCCAGCATTTT. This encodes CASSLVGGTNQPQHF.

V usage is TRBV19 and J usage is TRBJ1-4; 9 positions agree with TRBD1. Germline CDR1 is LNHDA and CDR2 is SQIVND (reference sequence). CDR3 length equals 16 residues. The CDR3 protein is CASRQWWDRADEKLFF. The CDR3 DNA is TGTGCAAGTCGGCAATGGTGGGACAGGGCTGATGAAAAACTGTTTTTT. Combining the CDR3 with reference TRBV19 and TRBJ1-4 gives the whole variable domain DGGITQSPKYLFRKEGQNVTLSCEQNLNHDAMYWYRQDPGQGLRLIYYSQIVNDFQKGDIAEGYSVSREKKESFPLTVTSAQKNPTAFYLCASRQWWDRADEKLFFGSGTQLSVL.

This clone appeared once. CDR3 in amino acids: CASSQRDRVEGYTF. The CDR3 DNA follows: TGTGCCAGCAGCCAACGGGACAGGGTAGAGGGCTACACCTTC. The V call is TRBV3-1 (or the pseudogene TRBV3-2), the J call TRBJ1-2, with TRBD1 identical over 9 bases. J gave up 8 bases and V 2 bases, and 6 bases lay outside the gene matches. Looked up from germline, CDR1 is LGHDT and CDR2 is YNNKEL (reference sequence). This CDR3 has 14 residues.